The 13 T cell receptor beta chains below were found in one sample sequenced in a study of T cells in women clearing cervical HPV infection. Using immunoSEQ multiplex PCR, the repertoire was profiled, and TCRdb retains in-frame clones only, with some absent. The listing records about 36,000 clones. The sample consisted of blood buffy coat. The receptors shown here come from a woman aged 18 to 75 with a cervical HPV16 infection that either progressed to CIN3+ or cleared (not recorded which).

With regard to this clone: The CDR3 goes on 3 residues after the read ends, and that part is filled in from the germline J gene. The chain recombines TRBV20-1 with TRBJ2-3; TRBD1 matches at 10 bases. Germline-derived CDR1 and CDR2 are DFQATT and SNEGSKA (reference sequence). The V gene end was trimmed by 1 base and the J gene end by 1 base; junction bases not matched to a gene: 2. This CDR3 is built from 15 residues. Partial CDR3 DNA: TGCAGTGCTAGAGGTGGGACAGGGGGCACAGATACG. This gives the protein CSARGGTGGTDT. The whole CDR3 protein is CSARGGTGGTDTQYF.

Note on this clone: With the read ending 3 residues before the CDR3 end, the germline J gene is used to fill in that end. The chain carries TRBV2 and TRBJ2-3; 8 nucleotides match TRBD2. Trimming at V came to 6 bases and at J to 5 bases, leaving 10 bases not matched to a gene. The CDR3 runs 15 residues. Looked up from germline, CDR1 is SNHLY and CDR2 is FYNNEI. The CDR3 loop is CASSLPGGTVDTQYF. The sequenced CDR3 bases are TGTGCCAGCAGCCTCCCGGGGGGGACGGTAGATACG. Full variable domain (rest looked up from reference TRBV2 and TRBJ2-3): EPEVTQTPSHQVTQMGQEVILRCVPISNHLYFYWYRQILGQKVEFLVSFYNNEISEKSEIFDDQFSVERPDGSNFTLKIRSTKLEDSAMYFCASSLPGGTVDTQYFGPGTRLTVL.

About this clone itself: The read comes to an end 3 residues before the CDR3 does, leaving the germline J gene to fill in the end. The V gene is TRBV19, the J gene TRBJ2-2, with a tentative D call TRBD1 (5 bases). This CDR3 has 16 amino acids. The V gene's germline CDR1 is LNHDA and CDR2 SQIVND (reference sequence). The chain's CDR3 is CASSISDGSGANVLFF. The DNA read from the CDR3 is TGTGCCAGTAGTATATCCGACGGCTCTGGGGCCAACGTG.

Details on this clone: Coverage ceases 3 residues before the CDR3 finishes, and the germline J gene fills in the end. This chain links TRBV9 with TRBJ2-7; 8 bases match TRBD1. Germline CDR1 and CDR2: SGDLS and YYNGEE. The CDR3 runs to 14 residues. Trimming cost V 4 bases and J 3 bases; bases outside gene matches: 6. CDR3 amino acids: CASSPRQGYYEQYF. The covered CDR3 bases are TGTGCCAGCAGCCCGCGACAGGGGTACTACGAG.

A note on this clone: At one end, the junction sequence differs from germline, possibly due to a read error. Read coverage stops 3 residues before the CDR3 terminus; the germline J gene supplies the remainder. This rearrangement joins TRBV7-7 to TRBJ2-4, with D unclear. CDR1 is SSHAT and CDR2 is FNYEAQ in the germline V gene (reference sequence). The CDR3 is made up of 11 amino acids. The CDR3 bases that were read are TGTGCTAGCAGCTTCGAGAGAGGT. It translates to CASSFERG. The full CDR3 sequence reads CASSFERGQYF.

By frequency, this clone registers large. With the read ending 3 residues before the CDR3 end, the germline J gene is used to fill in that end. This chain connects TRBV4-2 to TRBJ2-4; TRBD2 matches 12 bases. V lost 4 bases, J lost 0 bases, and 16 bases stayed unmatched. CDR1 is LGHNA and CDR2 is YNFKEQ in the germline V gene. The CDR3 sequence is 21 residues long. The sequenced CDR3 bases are TGTGCCAGCAGCCCGGACCGGCCTCTAGCGGGGGGGCCCCTAGCCAAAAACATT. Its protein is CASSPDRPLAGGPLAKNI. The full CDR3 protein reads CASSPDRPLAGGPLAKNIQYF.

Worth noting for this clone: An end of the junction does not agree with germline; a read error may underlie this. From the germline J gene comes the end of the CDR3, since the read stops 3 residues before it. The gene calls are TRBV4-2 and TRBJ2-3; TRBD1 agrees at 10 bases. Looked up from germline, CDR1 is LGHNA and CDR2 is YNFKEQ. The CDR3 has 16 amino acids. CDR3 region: CASSGSLGQGADTQYF. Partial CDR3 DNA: TGCGCCAGCAGCGGTAGCCTCGGACAGGGGGCAGATACG.

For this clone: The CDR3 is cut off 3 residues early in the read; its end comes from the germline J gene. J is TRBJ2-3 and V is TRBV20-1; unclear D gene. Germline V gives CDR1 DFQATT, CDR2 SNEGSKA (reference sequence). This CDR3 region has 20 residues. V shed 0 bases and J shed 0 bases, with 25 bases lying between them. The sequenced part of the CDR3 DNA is TGCAGTGCTAGAGACGATATGCTTGATGGCGGATTGCCTAGCACAGATACG. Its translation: CSARDDMLDGGLPSTDT. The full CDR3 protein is CSARDDMLDGGLPSTDTQYF.

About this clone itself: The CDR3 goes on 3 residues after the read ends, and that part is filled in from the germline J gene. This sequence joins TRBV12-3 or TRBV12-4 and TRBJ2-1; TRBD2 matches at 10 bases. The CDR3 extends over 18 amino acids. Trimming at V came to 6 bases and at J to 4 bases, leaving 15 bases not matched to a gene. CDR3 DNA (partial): TGTGCCAGCAGCTCCACTAGCCCAGCGGGGGGGTCATACAATGAG. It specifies CASSSTSPAGGSYNE. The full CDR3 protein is CASSSTSPAGGSYNEQFF.

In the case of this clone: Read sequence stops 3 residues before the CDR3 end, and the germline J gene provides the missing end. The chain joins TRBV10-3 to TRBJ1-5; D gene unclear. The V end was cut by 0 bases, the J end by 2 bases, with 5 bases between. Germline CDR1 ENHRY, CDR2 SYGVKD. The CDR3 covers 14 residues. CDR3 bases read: TGTGCCATCAGTGAGTCTCAGGGCAATCAGCCC. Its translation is CAISESQGNQP. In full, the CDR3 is CAISESQGNQPQHF.

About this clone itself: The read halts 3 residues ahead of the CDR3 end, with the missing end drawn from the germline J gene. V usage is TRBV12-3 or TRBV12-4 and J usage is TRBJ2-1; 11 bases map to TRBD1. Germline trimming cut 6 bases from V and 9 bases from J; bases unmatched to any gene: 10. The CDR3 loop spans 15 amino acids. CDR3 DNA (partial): TGTGCCAGCAGCCCCGGGACAGGGGGAAAAATTGAG. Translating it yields CASSPGTGGKIE. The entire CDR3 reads CASSPGTGGKIEQFF.

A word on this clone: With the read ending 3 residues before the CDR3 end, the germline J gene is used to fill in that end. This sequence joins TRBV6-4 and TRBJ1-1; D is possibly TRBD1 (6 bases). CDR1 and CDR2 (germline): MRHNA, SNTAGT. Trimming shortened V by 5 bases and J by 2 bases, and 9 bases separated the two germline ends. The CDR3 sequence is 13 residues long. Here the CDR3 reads CASSLQGNTEAFF. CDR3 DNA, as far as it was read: TGTGCCAGCAGTCTACAGGGTAACACTGAA.

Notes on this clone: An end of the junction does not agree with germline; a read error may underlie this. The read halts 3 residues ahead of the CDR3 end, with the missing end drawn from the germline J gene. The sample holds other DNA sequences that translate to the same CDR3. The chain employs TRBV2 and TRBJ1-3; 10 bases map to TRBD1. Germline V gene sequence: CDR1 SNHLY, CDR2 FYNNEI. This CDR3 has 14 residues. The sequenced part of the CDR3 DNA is TGTGCCAGCAGGGGACAGGGGAGTGGAAACACG. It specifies CASRGQGSGNT. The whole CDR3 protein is CASRGQGSGNTIYF.